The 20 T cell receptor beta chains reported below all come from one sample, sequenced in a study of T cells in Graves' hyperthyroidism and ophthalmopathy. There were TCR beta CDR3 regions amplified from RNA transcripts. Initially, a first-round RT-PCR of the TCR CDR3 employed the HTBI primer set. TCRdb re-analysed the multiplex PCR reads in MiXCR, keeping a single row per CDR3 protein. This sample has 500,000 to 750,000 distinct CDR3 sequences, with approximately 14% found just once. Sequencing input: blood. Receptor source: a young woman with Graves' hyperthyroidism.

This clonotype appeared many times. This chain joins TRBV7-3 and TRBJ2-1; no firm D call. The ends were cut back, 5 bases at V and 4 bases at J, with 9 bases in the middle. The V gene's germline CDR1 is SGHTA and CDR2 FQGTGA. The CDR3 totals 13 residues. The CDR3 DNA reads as TGTGCCAGCAGCCATGCTAGATACAATGAGCAGTTCTTC. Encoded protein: CASSHARYNEQFF.

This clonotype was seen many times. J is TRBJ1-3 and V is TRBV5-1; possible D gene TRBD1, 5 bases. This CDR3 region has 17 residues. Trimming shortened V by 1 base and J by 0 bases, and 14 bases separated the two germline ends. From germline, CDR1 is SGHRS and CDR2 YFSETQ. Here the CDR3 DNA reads TGCGCCAGCAGCTTGTGGGGGGAGCCGAGCTCTGGAAACACCATATATTTT. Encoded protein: CASSLWGEPSSGNTIYF.

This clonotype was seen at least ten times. CDR3 sequence: CASSTVRNTEAFF. CDR3 coding DNA: TGTGCCAGCAGTACCGTACGGAACACTGAAGCTTTCTTT. V and J are TRBV28 and TRBJ1-1; D is undetermined. Trimming took off 5 bases at V and 1 base at J, with 8 bases between the two ends. The CDR3 has 13 amino acids. Per germline, CDR1 MDHEN and CDR2 SYDVKM.

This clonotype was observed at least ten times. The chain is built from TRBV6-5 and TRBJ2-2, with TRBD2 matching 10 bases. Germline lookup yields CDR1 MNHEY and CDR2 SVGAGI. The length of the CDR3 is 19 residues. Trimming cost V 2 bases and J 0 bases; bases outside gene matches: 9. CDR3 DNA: TGTGCCAGCAGTTACGTTGGGCTAGCGGGAGCGACGAACACCGGGGAGCTGTTTTTT. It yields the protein CASSYVGLAGATNTGELFF.

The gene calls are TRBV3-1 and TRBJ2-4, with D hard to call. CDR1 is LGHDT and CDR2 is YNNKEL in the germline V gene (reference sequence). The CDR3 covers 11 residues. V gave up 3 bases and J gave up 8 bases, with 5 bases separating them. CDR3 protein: CASSHSDIQYF. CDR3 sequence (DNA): TGTGCCAGCAGCCACAGCGACATTCAGTACTTC.

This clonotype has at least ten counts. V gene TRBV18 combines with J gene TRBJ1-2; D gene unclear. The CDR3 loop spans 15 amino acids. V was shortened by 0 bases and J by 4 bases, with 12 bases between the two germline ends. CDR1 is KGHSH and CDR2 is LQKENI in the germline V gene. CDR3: CASSPPAGLAYGYTF. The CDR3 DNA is TGTGCCAGCTCACCACCGGCCGGGCTCGCCTATGGCTACACCTTC. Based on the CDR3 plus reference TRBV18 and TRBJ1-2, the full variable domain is NAGVMQNPRHLVRRRGQEARLRCSPMKGHSHVYWYRQLPEEGLKFMVYLQKENIIDESGMPKERFSAEFPKEGPSILRIQQVVRGDSAAYFCASSPPAGLAYGYTFGSGTRLTVV.

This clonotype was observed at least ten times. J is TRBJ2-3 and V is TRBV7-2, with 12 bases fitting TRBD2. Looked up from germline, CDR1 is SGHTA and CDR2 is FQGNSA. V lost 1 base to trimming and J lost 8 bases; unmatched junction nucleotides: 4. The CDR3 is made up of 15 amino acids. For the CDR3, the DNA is TGTGCCAGCAGCTTAGGACTAGCGGGAGAGGGTACGCAGTATTTT. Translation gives CASSLGLAGEGTQYF.

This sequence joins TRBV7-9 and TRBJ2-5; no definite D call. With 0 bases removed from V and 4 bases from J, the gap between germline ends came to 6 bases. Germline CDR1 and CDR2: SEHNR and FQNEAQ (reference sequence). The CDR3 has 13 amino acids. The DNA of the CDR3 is TGTGCCAGCAGCTTAGCGTGGTTAGAGACCCAGTACTTC. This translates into CASSLAWLETQYF.

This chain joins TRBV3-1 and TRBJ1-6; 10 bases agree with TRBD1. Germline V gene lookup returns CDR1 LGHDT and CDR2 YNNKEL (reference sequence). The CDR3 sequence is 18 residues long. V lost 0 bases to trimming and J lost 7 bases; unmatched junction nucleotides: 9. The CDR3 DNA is TGTGCCAGCAGCCAAGATTTTTGGACAGGGGGTGCAAATTCACCCCTCCACTTT. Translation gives CASSQDFWTGGANSPLHF.

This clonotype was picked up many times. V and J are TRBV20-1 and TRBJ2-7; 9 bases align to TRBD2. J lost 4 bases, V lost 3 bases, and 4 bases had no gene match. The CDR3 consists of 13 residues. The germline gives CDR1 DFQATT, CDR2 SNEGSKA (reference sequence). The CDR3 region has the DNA TGCAGTGCTAGTAGCGCGGGAGGGTACGAGCAGTACTTC. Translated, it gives CSASSAGGYEQYF.

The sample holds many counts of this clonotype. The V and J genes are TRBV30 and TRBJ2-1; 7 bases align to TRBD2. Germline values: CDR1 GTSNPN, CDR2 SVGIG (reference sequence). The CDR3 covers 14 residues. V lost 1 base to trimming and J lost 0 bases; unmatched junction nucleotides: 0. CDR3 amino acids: CAWSGLASYNEQFF. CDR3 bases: TGTGCCTGGAGTGGACTAGCCTCCTACAATGAGCAGTTCTTC.

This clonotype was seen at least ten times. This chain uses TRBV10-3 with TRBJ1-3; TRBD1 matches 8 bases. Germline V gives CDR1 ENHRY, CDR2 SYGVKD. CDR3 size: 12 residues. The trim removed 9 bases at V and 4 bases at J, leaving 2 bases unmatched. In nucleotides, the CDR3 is TGTGCCATAGGACAGGGCGGAAACACCATATATTTT. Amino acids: CAIGQGGNTIYF.

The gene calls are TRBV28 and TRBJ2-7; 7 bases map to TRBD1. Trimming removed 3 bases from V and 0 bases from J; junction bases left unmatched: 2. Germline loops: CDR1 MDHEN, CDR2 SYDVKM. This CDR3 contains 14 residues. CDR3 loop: CASSFGTVSYEQYF. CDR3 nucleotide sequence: TGTGCCAGCAGTTTCGGGACAGTCTCCTACGAGCAGTACTTC.

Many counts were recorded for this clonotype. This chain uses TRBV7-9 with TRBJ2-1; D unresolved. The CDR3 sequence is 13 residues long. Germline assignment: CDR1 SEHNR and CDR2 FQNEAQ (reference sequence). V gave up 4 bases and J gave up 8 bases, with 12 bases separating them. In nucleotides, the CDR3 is TGTGCCAGCAGCTCCCGGCGTTACGATGAGCAGTTCTTC. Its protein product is CASSSRRYDEQFF.

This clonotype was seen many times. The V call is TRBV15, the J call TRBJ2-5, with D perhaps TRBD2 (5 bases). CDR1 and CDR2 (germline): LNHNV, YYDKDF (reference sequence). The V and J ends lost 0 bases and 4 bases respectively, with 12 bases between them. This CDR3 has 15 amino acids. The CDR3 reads CATSRERGIVETQYF. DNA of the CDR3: TGTGCCACCAGCAGAGAACGGGGAATCGTAGAGACCCAGTACTTC.

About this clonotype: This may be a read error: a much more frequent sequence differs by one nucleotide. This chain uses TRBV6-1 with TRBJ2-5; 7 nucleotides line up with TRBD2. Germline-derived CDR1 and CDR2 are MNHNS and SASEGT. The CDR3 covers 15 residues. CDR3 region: CAGSLLGLGQETQYF. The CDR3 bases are TGTGCCGGCAGTCTTCTAGGACTAGGGCAAGAGACCCAGTACTTC.

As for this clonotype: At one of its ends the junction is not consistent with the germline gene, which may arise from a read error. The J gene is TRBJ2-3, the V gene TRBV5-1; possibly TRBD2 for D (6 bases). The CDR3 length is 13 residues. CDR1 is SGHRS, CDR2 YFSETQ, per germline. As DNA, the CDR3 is TGCGCCAGTGAGCCCGGGAGCACAAATACGCAGTATTTT. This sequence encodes CASEPGSTNTQYF.

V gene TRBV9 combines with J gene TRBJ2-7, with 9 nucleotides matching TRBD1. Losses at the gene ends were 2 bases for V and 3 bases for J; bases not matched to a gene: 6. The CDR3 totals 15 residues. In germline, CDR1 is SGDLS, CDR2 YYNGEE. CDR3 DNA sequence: TGTGCCAGCAGCGTGGCGGGACAGGGTTTCTACGAGCAGTACTTC. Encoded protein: CASSVAGQGFYEQYF. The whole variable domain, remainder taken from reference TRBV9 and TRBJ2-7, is DSGVTQTPKHLITATGQRVTLRCSPRSGDLSVYWYQQSLDQGLQFLIQYYNGEERAKGNILERFSAQQFPDLHSELNLSSLELGDSALYFCASSVAGQGFYEQYFGPGTRLTVT.

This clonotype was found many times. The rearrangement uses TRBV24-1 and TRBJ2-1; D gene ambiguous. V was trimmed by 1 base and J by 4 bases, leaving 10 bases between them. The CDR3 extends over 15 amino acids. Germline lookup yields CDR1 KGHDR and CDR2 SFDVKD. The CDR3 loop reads CATSDFEPLYNEQFF. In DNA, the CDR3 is TGTGCCACCAGTGATTTTGAGCCCCTATACAATGAGCAGTTCTTC.

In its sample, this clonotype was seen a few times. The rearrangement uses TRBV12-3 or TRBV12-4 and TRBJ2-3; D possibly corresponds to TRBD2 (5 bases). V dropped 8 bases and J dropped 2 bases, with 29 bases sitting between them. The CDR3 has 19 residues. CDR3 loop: CASSPPILLRLADTDTQYF. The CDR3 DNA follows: TGTGCCAGCTCACCACCTATACTTCTCCGTCTAGCAGACACAGATACGCAGTATTTT.